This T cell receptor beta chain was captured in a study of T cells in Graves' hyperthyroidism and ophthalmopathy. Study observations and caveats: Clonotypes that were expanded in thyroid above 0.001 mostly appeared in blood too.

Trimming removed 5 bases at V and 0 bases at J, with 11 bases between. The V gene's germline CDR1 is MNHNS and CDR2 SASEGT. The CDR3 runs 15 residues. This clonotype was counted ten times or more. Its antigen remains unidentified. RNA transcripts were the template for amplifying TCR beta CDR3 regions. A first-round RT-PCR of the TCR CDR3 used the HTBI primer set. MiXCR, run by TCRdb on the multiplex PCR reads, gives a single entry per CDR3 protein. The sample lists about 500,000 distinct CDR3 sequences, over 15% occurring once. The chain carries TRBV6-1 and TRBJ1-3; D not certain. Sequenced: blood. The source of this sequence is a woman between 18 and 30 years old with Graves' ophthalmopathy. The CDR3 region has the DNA TGTGCCAGCAGTTTGGATTGGAGCTCTGGAAACACCATATATTTT. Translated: CASSLDWSSGNTIYF.